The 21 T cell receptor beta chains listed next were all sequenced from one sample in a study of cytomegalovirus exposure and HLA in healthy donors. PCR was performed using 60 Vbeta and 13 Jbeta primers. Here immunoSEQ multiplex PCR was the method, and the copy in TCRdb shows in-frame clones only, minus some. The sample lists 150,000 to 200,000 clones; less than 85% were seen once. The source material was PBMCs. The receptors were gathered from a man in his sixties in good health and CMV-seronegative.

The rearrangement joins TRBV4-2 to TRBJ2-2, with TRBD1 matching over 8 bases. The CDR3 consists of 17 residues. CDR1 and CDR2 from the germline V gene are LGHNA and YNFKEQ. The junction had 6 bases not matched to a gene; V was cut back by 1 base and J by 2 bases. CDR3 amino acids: CASSQVAGTGNTGELFF. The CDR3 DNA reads TGTGCCAGCAGCCAAGTTGCCGGGACAGGTAACACCGGGGAGCTGTTTTTT.

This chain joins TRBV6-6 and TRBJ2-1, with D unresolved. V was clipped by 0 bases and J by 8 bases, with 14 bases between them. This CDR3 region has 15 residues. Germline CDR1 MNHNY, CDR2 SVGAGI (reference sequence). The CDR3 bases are TGTGCCAGCAGTTACTCCGCGACGAGCAGCGATGAGCAGTTCTTC. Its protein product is CASSYSATSSDEQFF.

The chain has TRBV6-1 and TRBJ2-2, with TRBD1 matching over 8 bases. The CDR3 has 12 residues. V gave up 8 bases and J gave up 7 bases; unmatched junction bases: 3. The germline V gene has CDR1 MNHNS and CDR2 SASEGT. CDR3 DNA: TGTGCCAGCGCCACAGGGGGCGGGGAGCTGTTTTTT. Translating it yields CASATGGGELFF.

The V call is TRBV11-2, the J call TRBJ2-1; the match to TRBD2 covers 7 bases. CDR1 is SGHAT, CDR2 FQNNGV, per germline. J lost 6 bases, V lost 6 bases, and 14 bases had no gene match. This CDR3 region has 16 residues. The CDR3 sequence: CASSHGREPWFNEQFF. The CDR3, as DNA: TGTGCCAGCAGTCATGGGCGGGAGCCGTGGTTCAATGAGCAGTTCTTC.

CDR3 sequence reads: CASSVGGAGNYGYTF. CDR3 nucleotide sequence: TGTGCCAGCAGCGTGGGGGGAGCGGGGAACTATGGCTACACCTTC. This chain connects TRBV9 to TRBJ1-2; weak D call: TRBD1 (5 bases). Germline loops: CDR1 SGDLS, CDR2 YYNGEE. With 2 bases removed from V and 2 bases from J, the gap between germline ends came to 13 bases. The CDR3 spans 15 residues.

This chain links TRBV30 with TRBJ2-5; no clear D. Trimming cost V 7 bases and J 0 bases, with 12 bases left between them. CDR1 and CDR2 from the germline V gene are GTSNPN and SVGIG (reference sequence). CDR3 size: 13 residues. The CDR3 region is CASARRNQETQYF. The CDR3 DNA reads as TGTGCCTCCGCCCGGCGGAACCAAGAGACCCAGTACTTC.

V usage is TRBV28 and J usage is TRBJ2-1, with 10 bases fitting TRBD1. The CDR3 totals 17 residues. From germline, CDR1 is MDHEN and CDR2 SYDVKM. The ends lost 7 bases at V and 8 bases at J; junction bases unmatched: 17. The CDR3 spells CASIPVSGTGAIDEQFF. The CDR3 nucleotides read TGTGCCAGCATTCCCGTCTCCGGGACAGGGGCAATCGATGAGCAGTTCTTC.

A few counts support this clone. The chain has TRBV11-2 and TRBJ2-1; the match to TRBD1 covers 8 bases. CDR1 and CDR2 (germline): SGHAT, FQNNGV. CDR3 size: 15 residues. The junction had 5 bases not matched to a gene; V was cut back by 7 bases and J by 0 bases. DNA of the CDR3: TGTGCCAGCACCCAAGACAGGGGCTCCTACAATGAGCAGTTCTTC. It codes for CASTQDRGSYNEQFF.

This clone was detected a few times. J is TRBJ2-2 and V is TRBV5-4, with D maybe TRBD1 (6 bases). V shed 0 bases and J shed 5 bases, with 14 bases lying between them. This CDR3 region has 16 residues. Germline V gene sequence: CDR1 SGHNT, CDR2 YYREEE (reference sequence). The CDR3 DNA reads TGTGCCAGCAGCTTGGGAAGGGGGATTTGGACCGGGGAGCTGTTTTTT. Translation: CASSLGRGIWTGELFF.

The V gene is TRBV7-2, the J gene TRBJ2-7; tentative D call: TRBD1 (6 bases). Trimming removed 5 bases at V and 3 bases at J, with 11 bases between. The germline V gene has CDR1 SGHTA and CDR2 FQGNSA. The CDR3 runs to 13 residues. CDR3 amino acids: CASSPDRHYEQYF. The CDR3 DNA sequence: TGTGCCAGCAGCCCGGACAGACACTACGAGCAGTACTTC.

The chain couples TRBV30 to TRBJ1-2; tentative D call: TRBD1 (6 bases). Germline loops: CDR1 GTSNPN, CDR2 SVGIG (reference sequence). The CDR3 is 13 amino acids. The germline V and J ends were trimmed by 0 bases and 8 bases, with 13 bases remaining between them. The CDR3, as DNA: TGTGCCTGGAGTGTTGGGGGGGCGCAGGGCTACACCTTC. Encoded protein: CAWSVGGAQGYTF.

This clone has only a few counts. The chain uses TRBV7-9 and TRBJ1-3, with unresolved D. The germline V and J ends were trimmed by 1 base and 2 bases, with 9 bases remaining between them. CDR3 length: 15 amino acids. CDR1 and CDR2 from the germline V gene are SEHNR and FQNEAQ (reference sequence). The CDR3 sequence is CASSLVDGAGNTIYF. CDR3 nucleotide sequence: TGTGCCAGCAGCTTAGTGGACGGGGCTGGAAACACCATATATTTT.

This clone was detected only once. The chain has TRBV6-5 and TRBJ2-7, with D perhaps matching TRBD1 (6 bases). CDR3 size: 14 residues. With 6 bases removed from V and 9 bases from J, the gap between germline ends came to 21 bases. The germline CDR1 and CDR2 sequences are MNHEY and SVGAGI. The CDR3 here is CASREPNRAGGQYF. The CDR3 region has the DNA TGTGCCAGCAGGGAACCGAACAGGGCTGGCGGGCAGTACTTC.

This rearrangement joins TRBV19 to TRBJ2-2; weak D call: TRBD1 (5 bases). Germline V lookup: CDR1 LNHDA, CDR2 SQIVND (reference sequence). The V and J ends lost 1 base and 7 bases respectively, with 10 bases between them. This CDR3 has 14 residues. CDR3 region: CASSIGGGSGELFF. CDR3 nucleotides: TGTGCCAGTAGTATAGGGGGCGGAAGCGGGGAGCTGTTTTTT.

Here the CDR3 reads CASSSEAVLTEQYF. CDR3 bases: TGTGCCAGCAGCTCGGAGGCTGTACTAACCGAGCAGTACTTC. This rearrangement joins TRBV7-2 to TRBJ2-7; D is possibly TRBD2 (5 bases). Per germline, CDR1 SGHTA and CDR2 FQGNSA. Trimming pared 4 bases from V and 6 bases from J, leaving 16 bases between. The length of the CDR3 is 14 residues. Filled out from reference TRBV7-2 and TRBJ2-7, the complete variable domain reads GAGVSQSPSNKVTEKGKDVELRCDPISGHTALYWYRQSLGQGLEFLIYFQGNSAPDKSGLPSDRFSAERTGGSVSTLTIQRTQQEDSAVYLCASSSEAVLTEQYFGPGTRLTVT.

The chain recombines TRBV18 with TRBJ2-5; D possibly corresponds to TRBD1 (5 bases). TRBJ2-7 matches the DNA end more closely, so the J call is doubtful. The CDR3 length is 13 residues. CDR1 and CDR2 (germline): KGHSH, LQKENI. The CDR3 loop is CASSPLDRYEQYF. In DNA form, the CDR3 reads TGTGCCAGCTCACCACTTGACAGATACGAGCAGTACTTC.

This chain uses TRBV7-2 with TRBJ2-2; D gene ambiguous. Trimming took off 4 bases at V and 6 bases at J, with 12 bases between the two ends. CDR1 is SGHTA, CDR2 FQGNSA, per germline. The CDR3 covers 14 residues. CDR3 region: CASSSDRVAGELFF. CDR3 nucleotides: TGTGCCAGCAGCTCCGACCGGGTGGCCGGGGAGCTGTTTTTT.

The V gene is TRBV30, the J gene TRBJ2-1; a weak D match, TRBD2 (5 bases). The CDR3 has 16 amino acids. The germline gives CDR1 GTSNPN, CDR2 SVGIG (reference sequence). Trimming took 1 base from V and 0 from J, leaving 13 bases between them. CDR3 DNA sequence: TGTGCCTGGAGTGCACGGCGGGTGGGCTCCTACAATGAGCAGTTCTTC. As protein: CAWSARRVGSYNEQFF.

DNA for the CDR3: TGTGCCAGCAGCAGTAGGGCTAGCGCTTACGAGCAGTACTTC. This encodes CASSSRASAYEQYF. The rearrangement uses TRBV21-1 and TRBJ2-7; the listed D gene, TRBD2, was not tested against the DNA. TRBV21-1 corresponds to a pseudogene. The CDR3 has 14 amino acids.

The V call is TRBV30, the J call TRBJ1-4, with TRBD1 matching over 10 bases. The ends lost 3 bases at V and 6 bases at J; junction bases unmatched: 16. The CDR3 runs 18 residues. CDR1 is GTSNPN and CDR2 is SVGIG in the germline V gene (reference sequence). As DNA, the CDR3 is TGTGCCTGGAGGCCCTTTTCAGCCTTCGGGACAGGGGATGAAAAACTGTTTTTT. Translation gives CAWRPFSAFGTGDEKLFF.

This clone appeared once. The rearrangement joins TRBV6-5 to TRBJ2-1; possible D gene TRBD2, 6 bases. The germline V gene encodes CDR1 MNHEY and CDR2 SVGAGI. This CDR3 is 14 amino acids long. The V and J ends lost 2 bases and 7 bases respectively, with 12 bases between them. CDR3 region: CASSYTPGDNEQFF. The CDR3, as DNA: TGTGCCAGCAGTTACACCCCGGGGGATAATGAGCAGTTCTTC.